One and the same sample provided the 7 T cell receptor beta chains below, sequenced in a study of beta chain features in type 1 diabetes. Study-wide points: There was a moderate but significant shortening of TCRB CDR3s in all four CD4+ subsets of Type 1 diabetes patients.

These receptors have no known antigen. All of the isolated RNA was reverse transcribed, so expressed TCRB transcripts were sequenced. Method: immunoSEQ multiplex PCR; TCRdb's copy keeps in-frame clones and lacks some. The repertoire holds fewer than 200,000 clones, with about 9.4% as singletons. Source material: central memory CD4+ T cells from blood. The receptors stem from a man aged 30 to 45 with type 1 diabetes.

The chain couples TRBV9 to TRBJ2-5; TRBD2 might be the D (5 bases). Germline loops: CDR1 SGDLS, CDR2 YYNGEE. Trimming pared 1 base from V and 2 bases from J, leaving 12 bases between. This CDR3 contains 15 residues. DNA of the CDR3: TGTGCCAGCAGCGTACAGGACTGGCCACAAGAGACCCAGTACTTC. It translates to CASSVQDWPQETQYF.

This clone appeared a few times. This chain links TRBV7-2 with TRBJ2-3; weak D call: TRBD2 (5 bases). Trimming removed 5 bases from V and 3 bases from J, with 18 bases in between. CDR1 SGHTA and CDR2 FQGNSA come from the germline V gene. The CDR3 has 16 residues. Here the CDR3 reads CASSQGWTLGTDTQYF. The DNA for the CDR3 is TGTGCCAGCAGCCAAGGATGGACTTTGGGGACAGATACGCAGTATTTT.

CDR3 coding DNA: TGTGCCAGTAGTATAGGCGGGACAGCAGAGCAGTACTTC. As protein: CASSIGGTAEQYF. The chain is built from TRBV19 and TRBJ2-7; perhaps TRBD1 as D (7 bases). This CDR3 contains 13 residues. The germline V gene encodes CDR1 LNHDA and CDR2 SQIVND (reference sequence). The V and J ends lost 1 base and 7 bases respectively, with 11 bases between them.

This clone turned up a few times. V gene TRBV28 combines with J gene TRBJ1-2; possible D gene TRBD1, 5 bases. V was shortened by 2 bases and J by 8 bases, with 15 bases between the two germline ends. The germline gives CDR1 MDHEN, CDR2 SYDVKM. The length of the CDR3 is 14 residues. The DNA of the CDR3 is TGTGCCAGCAGTTTAGGGCGGCAGGGTGAGGGCTACACCTTC. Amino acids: CASSLGRQGEGYTF.

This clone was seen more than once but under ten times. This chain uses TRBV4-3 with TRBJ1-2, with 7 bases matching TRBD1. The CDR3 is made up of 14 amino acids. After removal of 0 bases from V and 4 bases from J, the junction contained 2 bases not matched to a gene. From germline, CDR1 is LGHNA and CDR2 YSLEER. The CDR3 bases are TGCGCCAGCAGCCAAGATACAGGGGTCTATGGCTACACCTTC. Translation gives CASSQDTGVYGYTF.

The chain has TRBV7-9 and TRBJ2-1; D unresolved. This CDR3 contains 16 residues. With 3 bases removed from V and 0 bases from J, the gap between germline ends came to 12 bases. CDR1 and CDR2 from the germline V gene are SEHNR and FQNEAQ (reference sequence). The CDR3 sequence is CASSLGSTSSYNEQFF. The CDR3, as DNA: TGTGCCAGCAGCTTGGGCAGCACAAGCTCCTACAATGAGCAGTTCTTC.

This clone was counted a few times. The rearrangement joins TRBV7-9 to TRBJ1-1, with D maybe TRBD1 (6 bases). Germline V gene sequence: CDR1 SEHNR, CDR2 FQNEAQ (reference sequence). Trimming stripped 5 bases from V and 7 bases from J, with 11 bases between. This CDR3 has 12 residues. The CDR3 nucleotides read TGTGCCAGCAGCCCCCTGGACAGTGAAGCTTTCTTT. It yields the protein CASSPLDSEAFF.